These 10 T cell receptor beta chains were all obtained from the same sample, sequenced in a study of T cell responses to AZD1222 COVID-19 vaccine. Sequencing used immunoSEQ multiplex PCR; TCRdb keeps in-frame clones, though not all of them. The table shows more than 110,000 clones, with approximately 92% occurring only once. Material: peripheral blood, obtained 28 days after the second AZD1222 dose. Receptor source: an adult who received the AZD1222 COVID-19 vaccine.

This rearrangement joins TRBV19 to TRBJ1-2; D gene ambiguous. The CDR3 is made up of 12 amino acids. The ends were cut back, 9 bases at V and 4 bases at J, with 12 bases in the middle. The V gene's germline CDR1 is LNHDA and CDR2 SQIVND (reference sequence). The DNA for the CDR3 is TGTGCCAGCAGGCAGTGGCCCTATGGCTACACCTTC. This sequence encodes CASRQWPYGYTF.

The table lists this clone with a few counts. V and J are TRBV14 and TRBJ2-1; unclear D gene. Per the germline V gene, CDR1 is SGHDN and CDR2 is FVKESK. The CDR3 is 13 residues long. Trimming removed 5 bases at V and 2 bases at J, with 7 bases between. The CDR3 region has the DNA TGTGCCAGCAGCTTTCCCCCCTACAATGAGCAGTTCTTC. Translating gives CASSFPPYNEQFF.

The sample holds one count of this clone. At one end the junction does not follow the germline gene, possibly because of a read error. V is TRBV5-1 and J is TRBJ1-3; D is perhaps TRBD1 (5 bases). This CDR3 spans 16 amino acids. The V gene's germline CDR1 is SGHRS and CDR2 YFSETQ. Here the CDR3 DNA reads TGCGCCAGCAGCTTGGCCGGACAAGCCTCTGGAAACAACATATATTTT. Its protein is CASSLAGQASGNNIYF.

This clone was seen only a few times. The V call is TRBV28, the J call TRBJ1-2; TRBD1 matches 8 bases. Germline CDR1 MDHEN, CDR2 SYDVKM. CDR3 size: 14 residues. With V trimmed by 7 bases and J by 8 bases, 12 bases remained unmatched. CDR3 in amino acids: CASNPDREGGGYTF. CDR3 in DNA: TGTGCCAGCAATCCGGACAGGGAAGGAGGCGGCTACACCTTC.

The rearrangement links TRBV2 to TRBJ2-1; 15 positions agree with TRBD2. Trimming removed 4 bases from V and 6 bases from J; junction bases left unmatched: 4. The CDR3 has 16 residues. Germline CDR1 SNHLY, CDR2 FYNNEI. CDR3 amino acids: CASSGGTSGRINEQFF. In DNA form, the CDR3 reads TGTGCCAGCAGTGGAGGGACTAGCGGGAGGATCAATGAGCAGTTCTTC. The whole variable domain, filled in from reference TRBV2 and TRBJ2-1, reads EPEVTQTPSHQVTQMGQEVILRCVPISNHLYFYWYRQILGQKVEFLVSFYNNEISEKSEIFDDQFSVERPDGSNFTLKIRSTKLEDSAMYFCASSGGTSGRINEQFFGPGTRLTVL.

The chain has TRBV25-1 and TRBJ1-3; weak D call: TRBD1 (5 bases). Trimming stripped 2 bases from V and 0 bases from J, with 8 bases between. From germline, CDR1 is MGHDK and CDR2 SYGVNS. The CDR3 sequence is 15 residues long. The CDR3 spells CASSEGGISGNTIYF. The CDR3 nucleotides read TGTGCCAGCAGTGAAGGGGGAATCTCTGGAAACACCATATATTTT.

The chain recombines TRBV4-2 with TRBJ2-2; 13 positions agree with TRBD2. CDR1 and CDR2 (germline): LGHNA, YNFKEQ. J was trimmed by 1 base and V by 2 bases; bases with no gene match: 4. The CDR3 runs 18 residues. In DNA form, the CDR3 reads TGTGCCAGCAGCCAAAAGGGACTAGCGGGAATGAACACCGGGGAGCTGTTTTTT. The encoded protein is CASSQKGLAGMNTGELFF.

J is TRBJ1-2 and V is TRBV29-1; perhaps TRBD1 as D (6 bases). The ends were cut back, 3 bases at V and 1 base at J, with 9 bases in the middle. Germline V CDR1 and CDR2: SQVTM, ANQGSEA. The CDR3 length is 13 residues. Here the CDR3 DNA reads TGCAGCGTTGACATGGACAGTAACTATGGCTACACCTTC. Translating gives CSVDMDSNYGYTF.

This clone was seen a handful of times. V is TRBV6-5 and J is TRBJ1-4, with TRBD1 as a possible D gene (6 bases). The CDR3 length is 13 residues. V shed 6 bases and J shed 4 bases, with 9 bases lying between them. Germline CDR1 reads MNHEY; CDR2 reads SVGAGI. The CDR3 DNA reads as TGTGCCAGCAGCCGGACAGATAATGAAAAACTGTTTTTT. As protein: CASSRTDNEKLFF.

The gene calls are TRBV2 and TRBJ2-7; 9 bases map to TRBD2. The CDR3 spans 14 residues. The trim removed 6 bases at V and 1 base at J, leaving 4 bases unmatched. Germline lookup yields CDR1 SNHLY and CDR2 FYNNEI. The CDR3: CASRASGNSYEQYF. The CDR3 nucleotides are TGTGCCAGCAGGGCTAGCGGGAATTCCTACGAGCAGTACTTC. Together with reference TRBV2 and TRBJ2-7, the CDR3 gives the full variable domain: EPEVTQTPSHQVTQMGQEVILRCVPISNHLYFYWYRQILGQKVEFLVSFYNNEISEKSEIFDDQFSVERPDGSNFTLKIRSTKLEDSAMYFCASRASGNSYEQYFGPGTRLTVT.